The 20 T cell receptor beta chains below all came from one sample that was sequenced in a study of CD8 T cells in Susac syndrome. Roughly 0.45 to 1 ug RNA was reverse transcribed with random hexamers. TCRdb recomputed calls from the immunoSEQ multiplex PCR reads with MiXCR, one row per CDR3 protein. In the table there are 140,000 to 150,000 distinct CDR3 sequences, roughly 94% of which are singletons. Sequencing was performed on CD4+ T cells from PBMCs. The receptors originated from a human donor in good health.

The gene calls are TRBV15 and TRBJ2-2; 12 bases agree with TRBD1. V lost 3 bases and J lost 4; bases outside the gene matches: 12. Per the germline V gene, CDR1 is LNHNV and CDR2 is YYDKDF (reference sequence). The CDR3 totals 19 residues. CDR3 residues: CATSRPRDRGPPGTGELFF. CDR3 bases: TGTGCCACCAGCAGGCCCCGGGACAGGGGGCCCCCGGGCACCGGGGAGCTGTTTTTT.

The chain joins TRBV5-1 to TRBJ2-7; D ambiguous. CDR3 length equals 14 residues. Germline CDR1 reads SGHRS; CDR2 reads YFSETQ. V was clipped by 0 bases and J by 1 base, with 8 bases between them. CDR3: CASSLGRASYEQYF. CDR3 bases: TGCGCCAGCAGCTTGGGCCGGGCTTCCTACGAGCAGTACTTC. The full variable domain, its missing parts supplied by reference TRBV5-1 and TRBJ2-7, is KAGVTQTPRYLIKTRGQQVTLSCSPISGHRSVSWYQQTPGQGLQFLFEYFSETQRNKGNFPGRFSGRQFSNSRSEMNVSTLELGDSALYLCASSLGRASYEQYFGPGTRLTVT.

As concerns this clonotype: Sequence at one end of the junction differs from germline and may be a read error. This chain uses TRBV5-6 with TRBJ2-5; possibly TRBD1 or TRBD2 for D (5 bases each). CDR1 is SGHDT and CDR2 is YYEEEE in the germline V gene. The CDR3 consists of 14 residues. The CDR3 DNA is TGTGCCAGCAGCTCAACCGGGGCTCAAGAGACCCAGTACTTT. It yields the protein CASSSTGAQETQYF. Complete variable domain (other parts from reference TRBV5-6 and TRBJ2-5): DAGVTQSPTHLIKTRGQQVTLRCSPKSGHDTVSWYQQALGQGPQFIFQYYEEEERQRGNFPDRFSGHQFPNYSSELNVNALLLGDSALYLCASSSTGAQETQYFGPGTRLLVL.

In its sample, this clonotype was seen a few times. The genes are TRBV20-1 and TRBJ2-3; maybe TRBD2 (6 bases). This CDR3 is 14 amino acids long. Germline-derived CDR1 and CDR2 are DFQATT and SNEGSKA (reference sequence). Trimming removed 0 bases at V and 0 bases at J, with 7 bases between. The CDR3 loop is CSARDSGSTDTQYF. The CDR3 bases are TGCAGTGCTAGAGATAGCGGTAGCACAGATACGCAGTATTTT.

V is TRBV5-1 and J is TRBJ2-5; D possibly uses TRBD1 or TRBD2 (5 bases each). The CDR3 spans 15 residues. Per the germline V gene, CDR1 is SGHRS and CDR2 is YFSETQ. The germline V and J ends were trimmed by 1 base and 1 base, with 11 bases remaining between them. The CDR3 loop reads CASSLNTGTQETQYF. CDR3 nucleotides: TGCGCCAGCAGCTTGAATACTGGGACCCAAGAGACCCAGTACTTC.

The V gene is TRBV7-9, the J gene TRBJ2-1, with 8 bases lining up with TRBD1. V dropped 6 bases and J dropped 8; count of bases not matched to a gene: 9. The germline CDR1 and CDR2 sequences are SEHNR and FQNEAQ (reference sequence). The CDR3 extends over 14 amino acids. The CDR3 here is CASRPGGGIYEQFF. In nucleotides, the CDR3 is TGTGCCAGCAGACCAGGGGGCGGAATCTATGAGCAGTTCTTC.

V gene TRBV6-4 combines with J gene TRBJ1-2; 8 bases map to TRBD1. The CDR3 is 14 residues long. Per the germline V gene, CDR1 is MRHNA and CDR2 is SNTAGT. The junction had 0 bases not matched to a gene; V was cut back by 0 bases and J by 3 bases. DNA of the CDR3: TGTGCCAGCAGTGACTCGACAGGGGACTATGGCTACACCTTC. This sequence encodes CASSDSTGDYGYTF.

The chain employs TRBV20-1 and TRBJ1-2; D unresolved. The V end was cut by 3 bases, the J end by 4 bases, with 9 bases between. CDR1 DFQATT and CDR2 SNEGSKA come from the germline V gene (reference sequence). This CDR3 spans 12 amino acids. CDR3 in amino acids: CSASPRAYGYTF. CDR3 sequence (DNA): TGCAGTGCTAGCCCCCGGGCCTATGGCTACACCTTC.

On this clonotype itself: It is unclear where the CDR3 begins or ends on the DNA, so no DNA is shown, and the CDR3 is as TCRdb lists it. This chain's CDR3 is CATSSSGQGLTGELFF. The chain uses TRBV24-1 and TRBJ2-2; TRBD1, the D gene given by the table, was not confirmed from the DNA. The CDR3 numbers 16 amino acids, ends counted. Germline CDR1 reads KGHDR; CDR2 reads SFDVKD.

This clonotype was detected once. This chain connects TRBV10-3 to TRBJ2-2; D ambiguous. Looked up from germline, CDR1 is ENHRY and CDR2 is SYGVKD. Deletions cut 3 bases from V and 7 bases from J, with 3 bases between. The CDR3 loop spans 11 amino acids. The CDR3 DNA reads as TGTGCCATCAGTGATTTCGGGGAGCTGTTTTTT. Translation gives CAISDFGELFF.

This chain joins TRBV5-1 and TRBJ2-2; TRBD1 agrees at 9 bases. CDR3 length equals 16 residues. Germline CDR1 and CDR2: SGHRS and YFSETQ. Unmatched junction bases numbered 8, after V lost 3 bases and J lost 5 bases. Here the CDR3 DNA reads TGCGCCAGCAGCTCCCCGGGACAGGGCCTTACCGGGGAGCTGTTTTTT. Translation gives CASSSPGQGLTGELFF.

CDR3 nucleotide sequence: TGTGCCAGTCGGGGCCCCAGGCAGGCGAACACTGAAGCTTTCTTT. As protein: CASRGPRQANTEAFF. The rearrangement links TRBV19 to TRBJ1-1; D may be TRBD1 (5 bases). V was pared by 8 bases and J by 1 base, with 17 bases between. The CDR3 totals 15 residues. Germline V CDR1 and CDR2: LNHDA, SQIVND (reference sequence).

The chain joins TRBV30 to TRBJ1-3; TRBD1 is a possible D gene (5 bases). The CDR3 consists of 13 residues. V shed 8 bases and J shed 0 bases, with 11 bases lying between them. Germline V gene lookup returns CDR1 GTSNPN and CDR2 SVGIG (reference sequence). The CDR3 spells CAKETVSGNTIYF. In nucleotides, the CDR3 is TGTGCCAAAGAGACAGTCTCTGGAAACACCATATATTTT. Based on the CDR3 plus reference TRBV30 and TRBJ1-3, the full variable domain is SQTIHQWPATLVQPVGSPLSLECTVEGTSNPNLYWYRQAAGRGLQLLFYSVGIGQISSEVPQNLSASRPQDRQFILSSKKLLLSDSGFYLCAKETVSGNTIYFGEGSWLTVV.

CDR3 in amino acids: CASSLGQGGMETQYF. CDR3 bases: TGTGCCAGCTCTCTAGGACAGGGGGGTATGGAGACCCAGTACTTC. J is TRBJ2-5 and V is TRBV18; 10 bases align to TRBD1. The germline V gene encodes CDR1 KGHSH and CDR2 LQKENI. The V gene end was trimmed by 6 bases and the J gene end by 5 bases; junction bases not matched to a gene: 9. This CDR3 has 15 residues.

This clonotype was observed a handful of times. V gene TRBV29-1 combines with J gene TRBJ2-7; TRBD1 agrees at 9 bases. Germline CDR1 is SQVTM and CDR2 is ANQGSEA. Losses at the gene ends were 6 bases for V and 3 bases for J; bases not matched to a gene: 3. This CDR3 spans 12 amino acids. CDR3 amino acids: CSVSGQGYEQYF. In DNA form, the CDR3 reads TGCAGCGTGTCGGGACAGGGCTACGAGCAGTACTTC.

The rearrangement links TRBV4-1 to TRBJ2-3; no firm D call. Germline CDR1 is MGHRA and CDR2 is YSYEKL. The CDR3 spans 15 residues. V dropped 4 bases and J dropped 2 bases, with 13 bases sitting between them. DNA for the CDR3: TGCGCCAGCAGCCGCCTTCAGCGAGTCACAGATACGCAGTATTTT. The encoded protein is CASSRLQRVTDTQYF.

This chain links TRBV15 with TRBJ2-5; TRBD1 agrees at 9 bases. This CDR3 region has 15 residues. Trimming took 2 bases from V and 5 from J; bases not matched to a gene: 6. Germline CDR1 LNHNV, CDR2 YYDKDF (reference sequence). CDR3 in DNA: TGTGCCACCAGCAGACGGGGACAGGGTAGGGAGACCCAGTACTTC. This encodes CATSRRGQGRETQYF.

This rearrangement joins TRBV15 to TRBJ1-4; 11 bases agree with TRBD1. Per germline, CDR1 LNHNV and CDR2 YYDKDF (reference sequence). V lost 3 bases and J lost 6; bases outside the gene matches: 0. The CDR3 contains 14 residues. The CDR3 bases are TGTGCCACCAGCAGGGGACAGGGGGATGAAAAACTGTTTTTT. Its protein product is CATSRGQGDEKLFF. Combining the CDR3 with reference TRBV15 and TRBJ1-4 gives the whole variable domain DAMVIQNPRYQVTQFGKPVTLSCSQTLNHNVMYWYQQKSSQAPKLLFHYYDKDFNNEADTPDNFQSRRPNTSFCFLDIRSPGLGDTAMYLCATSRGQGDEKLFFGSGTQLSVL.

The chain's CDR3 is CASSRAARGRAYEQYF. The CDR3 nucleotides read TGTGCCAGCAGCCGGGCGGCCCGGGGGAGGGCGTACGAGCAGTACTTC. The chain links TRBV6-2 or TRBV6-3 to TRBJ2-7; TRBD2 aligns across 7 bases. The CDR3 loop spans 16 amino acids. The V and J ends lost 6 bases and 4 bases, in that order; junction bases with no gene match: 15. Germline V gene lookup returns CDR1 MNHEY and CDR2 SVGEGT.

CDR3: CASSQPGLLLSEQYF. For the CDR3, the DNA is TGTGCCAGCAGTCAGCCGGGACTCCTCCTTAGCGAGCAGTACTTC. V is TRBV6-2 or TRBV6-3 and J is TRBJ2-7, with D tentatively TRBD2 (6 bases). V was pared by 5 bases and J by 6 bases, with 20 bases between. Germline CDR1 MNHEY, CDR2 SVGEGT. CDR3 length: 15 amino acids.